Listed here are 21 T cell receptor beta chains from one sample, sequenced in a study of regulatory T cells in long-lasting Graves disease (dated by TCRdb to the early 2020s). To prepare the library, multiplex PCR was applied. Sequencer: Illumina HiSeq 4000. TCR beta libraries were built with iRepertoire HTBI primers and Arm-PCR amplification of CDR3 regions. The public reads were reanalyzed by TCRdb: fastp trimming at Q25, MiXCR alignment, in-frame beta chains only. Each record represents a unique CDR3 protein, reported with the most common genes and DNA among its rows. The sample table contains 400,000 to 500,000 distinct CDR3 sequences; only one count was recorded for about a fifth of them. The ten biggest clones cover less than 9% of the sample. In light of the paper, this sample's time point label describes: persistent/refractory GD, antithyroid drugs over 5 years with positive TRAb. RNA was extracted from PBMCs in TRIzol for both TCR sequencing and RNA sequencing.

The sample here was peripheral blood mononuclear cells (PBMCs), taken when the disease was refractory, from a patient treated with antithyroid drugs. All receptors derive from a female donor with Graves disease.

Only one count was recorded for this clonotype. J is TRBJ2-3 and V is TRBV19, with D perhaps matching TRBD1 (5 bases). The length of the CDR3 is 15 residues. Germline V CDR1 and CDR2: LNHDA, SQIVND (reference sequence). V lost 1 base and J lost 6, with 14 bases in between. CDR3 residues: CASSIGYRSWDTQYF. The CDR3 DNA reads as TGTGCCAGTAGTATAGGGTACAGGTCCTGGGATACGCAGTATTTT.

This CDR3 is CASSLNREGYTF. CDR3 nucleotides: TGTGCCAGCAGCTTAAACAGGGAAGGCTACACCTTC. The rearrangement joins TRBV7-9 to TRBJ1-2; weak D call: TRBD1 (6 bases). The CDR3 spans 12 residues. V was cut by 2 bases and J by 8 bases, with 9 bases left in between. Germline V CDR1 and CDR2: SEHNR, FQNEAQ (reference sequence).

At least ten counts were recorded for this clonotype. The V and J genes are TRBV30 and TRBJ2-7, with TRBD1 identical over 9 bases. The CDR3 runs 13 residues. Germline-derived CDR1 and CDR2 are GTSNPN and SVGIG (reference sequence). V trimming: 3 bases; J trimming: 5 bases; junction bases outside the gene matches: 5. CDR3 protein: CAWRGQGPHEQYF. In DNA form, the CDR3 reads TGTGCCTGGAGGGGACAGGGCCCTCACGAGCAGTACTTC.

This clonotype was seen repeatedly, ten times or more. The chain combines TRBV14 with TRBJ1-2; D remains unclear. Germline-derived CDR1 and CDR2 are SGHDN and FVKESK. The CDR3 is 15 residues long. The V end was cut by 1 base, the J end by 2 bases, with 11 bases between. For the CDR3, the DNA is TGTGCCAGCAGCCAAGGTTCCACGGGAAACTATGGCTACACCTTC. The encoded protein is CASSQGSTGNYGYTF.

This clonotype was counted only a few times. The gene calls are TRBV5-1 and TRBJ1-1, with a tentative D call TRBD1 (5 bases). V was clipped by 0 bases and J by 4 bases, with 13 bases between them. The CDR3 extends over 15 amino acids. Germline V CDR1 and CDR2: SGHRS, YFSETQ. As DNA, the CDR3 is TGCGCCAGCAGCTTGGCGGGAGTGCAGGGCACTGAAGCTTTCTTT. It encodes CASSLAGVQGTEAFF.

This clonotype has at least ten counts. This CDR3 reads CSAKGLAGGYEQYF. In DNA, the CDR3 is TGCAGTGCTAAGGGACTAGCGGGAGGGTACGAGCAGTACTTC. The chain employs TRBV20-1 and TRBJ2-7, with TRBD2 identical over 16 bases. The trim removed 4 bases at V and 4 bases at J, leaving 1 base unmatched. The germline gives CDR1 DFQATT, CDR2 SNEGSKA (reference sequence). This CDR3 region has 14 residues.

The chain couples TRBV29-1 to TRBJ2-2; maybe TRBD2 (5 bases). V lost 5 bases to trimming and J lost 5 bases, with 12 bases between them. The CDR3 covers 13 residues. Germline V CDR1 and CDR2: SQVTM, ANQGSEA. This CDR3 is CSVTGSGTGELFF. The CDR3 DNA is TGCAGCGTTACGGGGTCGGGTACCGGGGAGCTGTTTTTT.

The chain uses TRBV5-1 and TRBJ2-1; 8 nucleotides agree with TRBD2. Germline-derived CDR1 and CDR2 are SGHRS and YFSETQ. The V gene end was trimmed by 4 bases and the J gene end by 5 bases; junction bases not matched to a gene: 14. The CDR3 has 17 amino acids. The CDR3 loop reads CASSPDGGREDHNEQFF. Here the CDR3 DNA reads TGCGCCAGCAGCCCGGACGGGGGGCGGGAGGACCACAATGAGCAGTTCTTC.

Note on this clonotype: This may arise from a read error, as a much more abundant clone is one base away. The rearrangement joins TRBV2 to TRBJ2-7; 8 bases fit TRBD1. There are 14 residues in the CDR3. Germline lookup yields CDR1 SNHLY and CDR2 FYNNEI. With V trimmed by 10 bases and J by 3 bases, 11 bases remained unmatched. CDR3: CAIRTGPILYEQYF. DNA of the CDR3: TGTGCCATCCGGACAGGGCCTATCCTCTACGAGCAGTACTTC.

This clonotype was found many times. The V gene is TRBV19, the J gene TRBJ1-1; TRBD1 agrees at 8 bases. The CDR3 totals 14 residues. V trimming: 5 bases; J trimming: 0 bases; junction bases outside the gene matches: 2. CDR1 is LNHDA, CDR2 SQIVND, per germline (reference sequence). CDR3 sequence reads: CASSGGQVNTEAFF. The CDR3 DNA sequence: TGTGCCAGTAGTGGGGGACAGGTGAACACTGAAGCTTTCTTT.

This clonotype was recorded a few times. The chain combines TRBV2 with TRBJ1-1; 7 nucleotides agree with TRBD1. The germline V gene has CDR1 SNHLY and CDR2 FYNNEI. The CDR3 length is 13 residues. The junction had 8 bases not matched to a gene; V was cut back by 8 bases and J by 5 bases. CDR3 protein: CASGLGGTTEAFF. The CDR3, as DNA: TGTGCCAGCGGCCTAGGGGGCACGACTGAAGCTTTCTTT.

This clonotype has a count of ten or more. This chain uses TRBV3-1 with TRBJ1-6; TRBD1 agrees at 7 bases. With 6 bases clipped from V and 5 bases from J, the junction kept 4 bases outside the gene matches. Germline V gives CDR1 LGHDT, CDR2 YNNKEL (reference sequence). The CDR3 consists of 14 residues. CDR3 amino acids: CASRQGYDNSPLHF. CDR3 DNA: TGTGCCAGCAGACAGGGGTACGATAATTCACCCCTCCACTTT.

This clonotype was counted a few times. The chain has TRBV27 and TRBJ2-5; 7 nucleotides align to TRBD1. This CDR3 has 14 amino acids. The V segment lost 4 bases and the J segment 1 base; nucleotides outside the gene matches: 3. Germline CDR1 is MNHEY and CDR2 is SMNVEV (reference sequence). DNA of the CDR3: TGTGCCAGCAGTTGGGACAGCTTCCAAGAGACCCAGTACTTC. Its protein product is CASSWDSFQETQYF.

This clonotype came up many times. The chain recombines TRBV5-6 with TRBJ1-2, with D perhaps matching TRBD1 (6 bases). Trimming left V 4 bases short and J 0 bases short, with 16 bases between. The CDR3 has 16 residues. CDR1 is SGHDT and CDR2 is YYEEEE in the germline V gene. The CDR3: CASSGDGQSTNYGYTF. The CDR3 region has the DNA TGTGCCAGCAGCGGAGATGGACAGTCCACTAACTATGGCTACACCTTC.

The CDR3 region has the DNA TGTGCCAGCAGTCCCGTGGACATCACTAGCACAGATACGCAGTATTTT. It is translated as CASSPVDITSTDTQYF. This chain links TRBV2 with TRBJ2-3; a weak D match, TRBD1 (5 bases). Between the trimmed V and J ends, which lost 5 bases and 0 bases, there was a span of 15 bases. Germline loops: CDR1 SNHLY, CDR2 FYNNEI. This CDR3 comprises 16 residues.

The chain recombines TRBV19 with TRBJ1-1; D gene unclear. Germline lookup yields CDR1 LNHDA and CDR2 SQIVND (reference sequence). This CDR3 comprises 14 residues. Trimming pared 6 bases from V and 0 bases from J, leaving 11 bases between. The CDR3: CASRLNIVNTEAFF. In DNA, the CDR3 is TGTGCCAGTAGGCTTAACATTGTGAACACTGAAGCTTTCTTT. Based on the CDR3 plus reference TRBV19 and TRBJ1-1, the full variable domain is DGGITQSPKYLFRKEGQNVTLSCEQNLNHDAMYWYRQDPGQGLRLIYYSQIVNDFQKGDIAEGYSVSREKKESFPLTVTSAQKNPTAFYLCASRLNIVNTEAFFGQGTRLTVV.

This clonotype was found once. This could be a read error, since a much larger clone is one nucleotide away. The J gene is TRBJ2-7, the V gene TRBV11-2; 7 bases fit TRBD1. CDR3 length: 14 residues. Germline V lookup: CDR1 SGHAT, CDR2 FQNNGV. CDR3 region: CASRPTGFSYEQHF. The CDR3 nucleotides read TGTGCCAGCAGACCGACAGGGTTCTCCTACGAGCAGCACTTC.

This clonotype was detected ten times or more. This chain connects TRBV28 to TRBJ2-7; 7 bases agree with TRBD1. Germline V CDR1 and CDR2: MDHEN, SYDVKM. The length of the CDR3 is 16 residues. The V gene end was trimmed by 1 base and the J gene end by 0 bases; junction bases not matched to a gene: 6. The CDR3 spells CASSLSGQHSSYEQYF. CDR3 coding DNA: TGTGCCAGCAGTTTATCGGGACAGCATAGCTCCTACGAGCAGTACTTC.

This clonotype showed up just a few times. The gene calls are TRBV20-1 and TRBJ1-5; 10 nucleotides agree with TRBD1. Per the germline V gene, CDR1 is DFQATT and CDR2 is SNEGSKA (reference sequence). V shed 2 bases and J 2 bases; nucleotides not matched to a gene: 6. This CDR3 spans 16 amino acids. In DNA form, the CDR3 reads TGCAGTGCTAGACAAACCGGGACAGGGGGCAATCAGCCCCAGCATTTT. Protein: CSARQTGTGGNQPQHF.

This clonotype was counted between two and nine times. CDR3 DNA: TGTGCCAGTAGTATGACACCAGATTATAACTATGGCTACACCTTC. It is translated as CASSMTPDYNYGYTF. This chain connects TRBV19 to TRBJ1-2; D is undetermined. With 3 bases removed from V and 1 base from J, the gap between germline ends came to 12 bases. This CDR3 region has 15 residues. From germline, CDR1 is LNHDA and CDR2 SQIVND (reference sequence).

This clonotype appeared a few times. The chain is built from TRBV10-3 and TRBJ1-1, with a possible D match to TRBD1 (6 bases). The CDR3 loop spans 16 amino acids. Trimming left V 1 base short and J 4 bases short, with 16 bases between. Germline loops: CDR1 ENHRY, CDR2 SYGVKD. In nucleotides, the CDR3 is TGTGCCATCAGTGAGTTCCCCATGGGGGCGGCCACTGAAGCTTTCTTT. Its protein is CAISEFPMGAATEAFF.